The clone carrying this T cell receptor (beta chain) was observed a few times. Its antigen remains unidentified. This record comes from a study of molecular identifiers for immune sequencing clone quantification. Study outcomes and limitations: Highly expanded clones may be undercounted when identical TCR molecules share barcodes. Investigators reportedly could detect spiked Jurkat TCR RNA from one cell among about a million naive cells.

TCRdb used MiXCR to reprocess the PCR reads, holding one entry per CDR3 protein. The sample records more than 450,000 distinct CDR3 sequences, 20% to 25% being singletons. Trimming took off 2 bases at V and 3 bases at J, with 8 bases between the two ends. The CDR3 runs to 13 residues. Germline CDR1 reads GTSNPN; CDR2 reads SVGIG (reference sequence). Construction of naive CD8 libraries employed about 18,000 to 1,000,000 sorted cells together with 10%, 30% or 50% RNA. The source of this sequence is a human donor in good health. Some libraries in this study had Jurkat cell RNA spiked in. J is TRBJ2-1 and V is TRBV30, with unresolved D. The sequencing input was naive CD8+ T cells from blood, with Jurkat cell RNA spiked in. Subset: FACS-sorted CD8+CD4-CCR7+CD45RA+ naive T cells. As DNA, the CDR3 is TGTGCCTGGAGTCCTGGCGACTACAATGAGCAGTTCTTC. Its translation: CAWSPGDYNEQFF.